This TCR beta chain was recorded in a study of blood T cells in healthy people across ages. Study conclusions and caveats: The fall in TCR beta diversity per million T cells was roughly linear with age.

This clonotype appeared many times. Its target is unknown. J lost 3 bases, V lost 1 base, and 5 bases had no gene match. Germline CDR1 and CDR2: SGHDT and YYEEEE. This CDR3 has 15 residues. A J-beta primer mix and a sample-barcoded 5' primer were used in a second PCR of roughly 6 to 12 cycles. Using its own MiXCR run on the 5' RACE reads, TCRdb lists one record per CDR3 protein. This sample has some 940,000 distinct CDR3 sequences; 29% occur once, and the top ten carry about a tenth. The same data also went into a second study, on T cells of mothers and their children. That paper states: The sample comes from fewer than 10 healthy Caucasian donors: mothers and children. T cell clones that were persistent and microchimeric went undetected.

The TCR was taken from a middle-aged woman in good health. The chain has TRBV5-6 and TRBJ2-7, with 9 bases lining up with TRBD1. Sequenced: blood. This CDR3 reads CASSLRTGVNYEQYF. CDR3 DNA sequence: TGTGCCAGCAGCTTGCGGACAGGGGTTAACTACGAGCAGTACTTC.